Here is one TCR beta chain with its context. Its antigen is unknown. Base qualities were left out, and no much larger clone turns up one base away. Collaborating institutions collected whole blood in K2EDTA tubes following their own protocols. For TCRbeta analysis, collaborators shipped samples in one of three forms: frozen whole blood, isolated PBMCs, or DNA extracted from either of those sample types. The entry originates in a study of blood T cell repertoires in COVID-19 (dated by TCRdb to the early 2020s). With respect to the entire study: The collaborator samples originated in the United States, Italy and Spain and spanned the acute and convalescent phases of COVID-19. The material from the prospective study consisted of cDNA or gDNA derived from T cells, B-cell-depleted T cells, or PBMCs. The dataset comprised deeply sampled blood TCRbeta repertoires from subjects exposed to, actively infected with, or recovered from COVID-19. The repertoires were released in a freely available public database meant as a resource for research on the immune response to SARS-CoV-2. Samples came from the ongoing ImmuneRACE study (first 160 participants) plus 1,254 subjects from 6 global collaborators. The sample metadata nearly always contained a de-identified subject ID, COVID-19 status, age in years and sex. Where HLA class I and class II types were available, the types were taken from metadata supplied by the sample provider, not from assay-based typing.

TCRbeta CDR3 regions were amplified from genomic DNA by means of the immunoSEQ Assay, a bias-controlled multiplex PCR. Regarding the original processing steps: The number of nucleated cells in each sample was estimated by amplification of reference gene primers within the assay. To quantify the absolute abundance of each unique TCRbeta CDR3 rearrangement, sequence reads were collapsed and filtered. Productive Simpson clonality was computed per sample as the square root of Simpson's diversity index over productive rearrangements. TCRdb holds this immuneACCESS table with in-frame rearrangements only. Some clones are missing; in checked studies, unresolved V genes explain under half, and the rest has no known cause. V, J and clone size are taken as reported in that table, and D and trimming were inferred from the DNA itself. Across this sample there are 55,000 to 75,000 clones, with 85% to 90% seen only once. The ten largest clones represent under 8.5% of the sample.

Study-level results and caveats: Clinical and demographic metadata were provided uncurated, with the amount varying by source and participant.

This clonotype was sampled from a human donor with active COVID-19. The donor label of this sample is uncertain. The specimen sequenced was peripheral blood.

In nucleotide form, the sequence is TGTGCCAGCAGTCAGGGACAGGGTCGGCACTATGGCTACACCTTC. Its product reads: CASSQGQGRHYGYTF. The chain employs TRBV6-4 and TRBJ1-2; the junction holds 9 bases that match TRBD1. The CDR3, cysteine through phenylalanine, is 15 amino acids long. Only CDR3 DNA remains: 45 bases, in frame from the first base. For this chain, trimming is 5 bases at the V end and 3 bases at the J end, and the number of junction bases without a gene match is 7. The germline V gene yields MRHNA for CDR1 and SNTAGT for CDR2.